Listed below are T cell receptor beta chains from one sample, sequenced in a study of T-cell memory formation after mild COVID-19. A single record per CDR3 protein comes from TCRdb applying MiXCR to the 5' RACE reads. Here the sample spans 210,000 or so distinct CDR3 sequences, about 16% being singletons. The specimen sequenced was PBMCs or a T cell subset sorted from them (not recorded which). These receptor sequences come from an adult woman who had mild COVID-19 (a few samples of this study predate the infection). Cell type and time point are not known. Each CDR3 is given with its conserved first and last residue. D genes are given only for firm matches. Some rows have no size entry. The others give once, few or many, or a class for an expanded clone.

J gene: TRBJ2-1
V gene: TRBV5-1
D gene: .
clone size: few
CDR3 protein: CASSPSPDYNEQFF
CDR3 DNA: TGCGCCAGCAGCCCAAGCCCGGATTACAATGAGCAGTTCTTC

J gene: TRBJ2-2
V gene: TRBV7-2
D gene: TRBD2
clone size: .
CDR3 protein: CASSLRLARLGGTNTGELFF
CDR3 DNA: TGTGCCAGCAGCCTAAGACTAGCGAGATTGGGTGGAACGAACACCGGGGAGCTGTTTTTT

J gene: TRBJ2-7
V gene: TRBV5-1
D gene: TRBD1
clone size: .
CDR3 protein: CASSRRQGFHEQYF
CDR3 DNA: TGCGCCAGCAGCAGGAGACAGGGGTTCCACGAGCAGTACTTC

J gene: TRBJ2-7
V gene: TRBV10-3
D gene: .
clone size: .
CDR3 protein: CAISDTYEQYF
CDR3 DNA: TGTGCCATCAGTGACACCTACGAGCAGTACTTC

J gene: TRBJ1-2
V gene: TRBV5-1
D gene: .
clone size: many
CDR3 protein: CASSFDSYGYTF
CDR3 DNA: TGCGCCAGCAGCTTTGACAGCTATGGCTACACCTTC

J gene: TRBJ1-5
V gene: TRBV24-1
D gene: .
clone size: few
CDR3 protein: CATSGRGISNQPQHF
CDR3 DNA: TGTGCCACCAGTGGCCGGGGTATTAGCAATCAGCCCCAGCATTTT

J gene: TRBJ1-1
V gene: TRBV6-2/TRBV6-3
D gene: TRBD1
clone size: few
CDR3 protein: CASRPNTGGRTEAFF
CDR3 DNA: TGTGCCAGCAGGCCAAACACAGGGGGCAGGACTGAAGCTTTCTTT

J gene: TRBJ2-3
V gene: TRBV18
D gene: TRBD1
clone size: many
CDR3 protein: CASSSRDRGPDTQYF
CDR3 DNA: TGTGCCAGCTCTTCCCGAGACAGGGGCCCAGATACGCAGTATTTT

J gene: TRBJ2-2
V gene: TRBV7-2
D gene: .
clone size: many
CDR3 protein: CASSLDPGLYTGELFF
CDR3 DNA: TGTGCCAGCAGCTTAGATCCAGGGTTGTATACCGGGGAGCTGTTTTTT

J gene: TRBJ1-3
V gene: TRBV5-1
D gene: .
clone size: few
CDR3 protein: CASSSGDTGNTIYF
CDR3 DNA: TGCGCCAGCAGCTCTGGAGATACCGGAAACACCATATATTTT

J gene: TRBJ2-1
V gene: TRBV20-1
D gene: TRBD2
clone size: .
CDR3 protein: CSARDSSGGSYNEQFF
CDR3 DNA: TGCAGTGCTAGGGATAGTAGCGGGGGATCCTACAATGAGCAGTTCTTC

J gene: TRBJ2-7
V gene: TRBV12-3/TRBV12-4
D gene: TRBD2
clone size: few
CDR3 protein: CASSLSGTSGYEQYF
CDR3 DNA: TGTGCCAGCAGTCTTTCCGGGACTAGCGGCTACGAGCAGTACTTC

J gene: TRBJ2-2
V gene: TRBV7-9
D gene: TRBD2
clone size: few
CDR3 protein: CAGHSGPNTGELFF
CDR3 DNA: TGTGCCGGCCATAGCGGGCCGAACACCGGGGAGCTGTTTTTT

J gene: TRBJ2-3
V gene: TRBV7-9
D gene: .
clone size: few
CDR3 protein: CASSPFPWRDTQYF
CDR3 DNA: TGTGCCAGCAGCCCGTTCCCTTGGCGAGATACGCAGTATTTT

J gene: TRBJ1-4
V gene: TRBV4-1
D gene: .
clone size: .
CDR3 protein: CASSQWRDPNEKLFF
CDR3 DNA: TGCGCCAGCAGCCAATGGCGGGACCCGAATGAAAAACTGTTTTTT

J gene: TRBJ1-1
V gene: TRBV9
D gene: .
clone size: .
CDR3 protein: CASSVDLVANTEAFF
CDR3 DNA: TGTGCCAGCAGCGTAGATCTCGTGGCGAACACTGAAGCTTTCTTT

J gene: TRBJ2-1
V gene: TRBV5-1
D gene: .
clone size: .
CDR3 protein: CASSSGSANEQFF
CDR3 DNA: TGCGCCAGCTCTTCAGGGTCCGCGAATGAGCAGTTCTTC

J gene: TRBJ1-2
V gene: TRBV20-1
D gene: .
clone size: .
CDR3 protein: CSANILTGPGIYGYTF
CDR3 DNA: TGCAGTGCTAACATCCTAACAGGGCCGGGAATCTATGGCTACACCTTC

J gene: TRBJ2-3
V gene: TRBV7-9
D gene: TRBD2
clone size: few
CDR3 protein: CASSFSGGSTDTQYF
CDR3 DNA: TGTGCCAGCAGCTTTAGCGGGGGGAGCACAGATACGCAGTATTTT

J gene: TRBJ1-1
V gene: TRBV5-6
D gene: .
clone size: few
CDR3 protein: CASSLMGSGSNTEAFF
CDR3 DNA: TGTGCCAGCAGCTTGATGGGAAGTGGATCGAACACTGAAGCTTTCTTT

J gene: TRBJ2-1
V gene: TRBV12-3/TRBV12-4
D gene: .
clone size: few
CDR3 protein: CASTPSGATGIEQFF
CDR3 DNA: TGTGCCAGCACTCCTTCTGGGGCCACAGGGATTGAGCAGTTCTTC

J gene: TRBJ2-1
V gene: TRBV18
D gene: TRBD2
clone size: few
CDR3 protein: CASIKAGGTYNEQFF
CDR3 DNA: TGTGCCAGCATAAAAGCGGGAGGGACTTACAATGAGCAGTTCTTC